The 3 T cell receptor beta chains in this list originate from one sample, sequenced in a study of blood T cell repertoires in COVID-19. Method: immunoSEQ multiplex PCR; TCRdb's copy keeps in-frame clones and lacks some. Among over 50,000 clones listed, approximately 92% were seen once. The sample taken for sequencing was peripheral blood. These receptors were obtained from a human donor with active COVID-19. The donor label of this sample is uncertain.

The chain links TRBV7-2 to TRBJ2-3; the D gene is possibly TRBD1 (7 bases). The CDR3 sequence is 15 residues long. The V and J ends lost 5 bases and 2 bases respectively, with 14 bases between them. Germline V gene data show CDR1 as SGHTA and CDR2 as FQGNSA. DNA for the CDR3: TGTGCCAGCAGCCCAGGGGGGATCCACACAGATACGCAGTATTTT. Translating gives CASSPGGIHTDTQYF.

The rearrangement joins TRBV5-1 to TRBJ1-1; no firm D call. The CDR3 totals 14 residues. V lost 0 bases and J 6 bases, leaving 12 bases between the germline ends. The germline gives CDR1 SGHRS, CDR2 YFSETQ. CDR3 nucleotides: TGCGCCAGCAGCTTGGGGCAAAGTTTGGCTGAAGCTTTCTTT. It translates to CASSLGQSLAEAFF.

This chain uses TRBV6-5 with TRBJ1-5, with TRBD1 identical over 9 bases. CDR1 and CDR2 from the germline V gene are MNHEY and SVGAGI. V was clipped by 4 bases and J by 6 bases; unmatched bases: 4. There are 14 residues in the CDR3. CDR3 amino acids: CASSSDRGSQPQHF. The CDR3 DNA is TGTGCCAGCAGTTCTGACAGGGGGAGTCAGCCCCAGCATTTT.